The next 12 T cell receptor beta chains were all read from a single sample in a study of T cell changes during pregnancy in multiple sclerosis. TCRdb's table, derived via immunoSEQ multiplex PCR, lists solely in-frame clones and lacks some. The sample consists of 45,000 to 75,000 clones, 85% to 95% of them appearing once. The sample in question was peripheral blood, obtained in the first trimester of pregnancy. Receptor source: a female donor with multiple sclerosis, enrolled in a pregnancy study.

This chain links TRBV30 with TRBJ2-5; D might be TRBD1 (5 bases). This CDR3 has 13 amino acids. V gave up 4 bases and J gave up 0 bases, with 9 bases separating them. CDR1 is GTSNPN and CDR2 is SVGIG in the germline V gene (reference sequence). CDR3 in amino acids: CAWTKGHQETQYF. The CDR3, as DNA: TGTGCCTGGACTAAGGGGCACCAAGAGACCCAGTACTTC.

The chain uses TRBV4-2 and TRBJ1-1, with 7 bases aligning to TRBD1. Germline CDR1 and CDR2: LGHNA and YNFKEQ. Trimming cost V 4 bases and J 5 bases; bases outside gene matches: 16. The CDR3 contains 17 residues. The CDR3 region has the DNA TGTGCCAGCAGCCCCCACCCGACAGGGTCGAAGGGGACTGAAGCTTTCTTT. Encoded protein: CASSPHPTGSKGTEAFF.

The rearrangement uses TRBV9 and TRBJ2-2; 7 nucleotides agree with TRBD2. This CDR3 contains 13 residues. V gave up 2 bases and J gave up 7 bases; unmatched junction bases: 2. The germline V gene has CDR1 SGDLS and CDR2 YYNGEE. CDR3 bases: TGTGCCAGCAGCGTGGGGGGGGACGGGGAGCTGTTTTTT. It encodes CASSVGGDGELFF.

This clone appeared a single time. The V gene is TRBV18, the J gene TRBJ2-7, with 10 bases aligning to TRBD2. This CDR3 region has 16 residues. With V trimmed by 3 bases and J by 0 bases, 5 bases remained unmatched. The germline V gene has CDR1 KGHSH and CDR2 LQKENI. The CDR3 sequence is CASSPKLAGISYEQYF. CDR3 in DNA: TGTGCCAGCTCACCTAAACTAGCGGGGATCTCCTACGAGCAGTACTTC.

CDR3 region: CAWTRQGSGELFF. The CDR3 coding sequence is TGTGCCTGGACTAGACAGGGGAGCGGGGAGCTGTTTTTT. The chain uses TRBV30 and TRBJ2-2; TRBD1 matches 8 bases. Per germline, CDR1 GTSNPN and CDR2 SVGIG (reference sequence). V lost 4 bases, J lost 7 bases, and 5 bases stayed unmatched. This CDR3 has 13 amino acids.

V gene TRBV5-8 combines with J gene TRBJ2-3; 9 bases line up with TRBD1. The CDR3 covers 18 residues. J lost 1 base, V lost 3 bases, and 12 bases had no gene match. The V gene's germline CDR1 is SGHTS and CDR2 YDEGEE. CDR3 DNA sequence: TGTGCCAGCAGCTCATTAATAGTTCGGGACAGGGGCACAGATACGCAGTATTTT. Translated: CASSSLIVRDRGTDTQYF.

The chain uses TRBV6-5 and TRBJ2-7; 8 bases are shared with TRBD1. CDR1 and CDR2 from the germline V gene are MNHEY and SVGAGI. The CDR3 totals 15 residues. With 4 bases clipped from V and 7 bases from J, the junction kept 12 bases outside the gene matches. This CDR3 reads CASSSNSQGAREQYF. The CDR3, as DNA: TGTGCCAGCAGTTCCAATTCGCAGGGGGCGCGAGAGCAGTACTTC.

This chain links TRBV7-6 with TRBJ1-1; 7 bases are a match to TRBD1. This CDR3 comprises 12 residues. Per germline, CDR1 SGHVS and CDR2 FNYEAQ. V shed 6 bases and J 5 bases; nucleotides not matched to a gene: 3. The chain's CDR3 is CASSPTGTEAFF. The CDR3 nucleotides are TGTGCCAGCAGTCCGACAGGGACTGAAGCTTTCTTT.

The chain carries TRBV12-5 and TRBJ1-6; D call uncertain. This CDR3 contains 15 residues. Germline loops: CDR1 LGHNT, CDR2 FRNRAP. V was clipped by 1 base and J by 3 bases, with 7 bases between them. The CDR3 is CASGLDGVYNSPLHF. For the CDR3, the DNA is TGTGCTAGTGGTTTGGACGGGGTCTATAATTCACCCCTCCACTTT.

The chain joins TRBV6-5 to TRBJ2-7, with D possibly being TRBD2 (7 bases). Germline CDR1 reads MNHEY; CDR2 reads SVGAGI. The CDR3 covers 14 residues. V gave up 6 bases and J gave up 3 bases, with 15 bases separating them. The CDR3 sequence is CASSLTGRVYEQYF. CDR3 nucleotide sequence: TGTGCCAGCAGCCTAACAGGGAGGGTCTACGAGCAGTACTTC.

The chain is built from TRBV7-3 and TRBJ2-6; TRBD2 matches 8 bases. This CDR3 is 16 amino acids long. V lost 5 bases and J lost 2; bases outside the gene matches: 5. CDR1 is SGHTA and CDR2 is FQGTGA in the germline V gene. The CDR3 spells CASSTGGAAGANVLTF. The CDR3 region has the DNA TGTGCCAGCAGCACCGGGGGGGCGGCTGGGGCCAACGTCCTGACTTTC.

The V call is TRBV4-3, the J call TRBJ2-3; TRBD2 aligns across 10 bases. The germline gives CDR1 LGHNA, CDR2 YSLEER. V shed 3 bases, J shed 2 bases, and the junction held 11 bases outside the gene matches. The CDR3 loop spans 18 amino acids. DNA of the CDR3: TGCGCCAGCAGCCAGGGGCTCACTAGCGGGGCGAACACAGATACGCAGTATTTT. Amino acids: CASSQGLTSGANTDTQYF.